This T cell receptor (beta chain) originates from a study of shared clonotypes between healthy human individuals. Clones were read by immunoSEQ multiplex PCR, and TCRdb kept only the in-frame ones, dropping some. This table has about 2 million clones, 85% to 95% appearing once. With regard to this clone: Antigen: not known.

The CDR3 is made up of 16 amino acids. V was shortened by 0 bases and J by 1 base, with 13 bases between the two germline ends. Germline V CDR1 and CDR2: SGHRS, YFSETQ. CD8 cells regarded as naive lacked CD45RO, were positively chosen for CCR7, and omitted terminally differentiated effector memory CD45RA+ cells. Study-level findings and limits: In contrast to clonotypes shared by all four donors, non-shared clonotypes had lower generation probabilities. Rarefaction showed sorted-subset sequencing was incomplete despite large depth. Generally, naive subsets came out with larger estimated richness than memory subsets.

The receptor's source is a man aged 18 to 29 in good health. J is TRBJ2-5 and V is TRBV5-1, with D perhaps matching TRBD2 (7 bases). Sequencing used naive CD8+ T cells sorted from blood. CDR3 in amino acids: CASSLGAGAFQETQYF. The CDR3 nucleotides read TGCGCCAGCAGCTTGGGCGCGGGGGCTTTCCAAGAGACCCAGTACTTC. The full variable domain, completed using reference TRBV5-1 and TRBJ2-5, is KAGVTQTPRYLIKTRGQQVTLSCSPISGHRSVSWYQQTPGQGLQFLFEYFSETQRNKGNFPGRFSGRQFSNSRSEMNVSTLELGDSALYLCASSLGAGAFQETQYFGPGTRLLVL.